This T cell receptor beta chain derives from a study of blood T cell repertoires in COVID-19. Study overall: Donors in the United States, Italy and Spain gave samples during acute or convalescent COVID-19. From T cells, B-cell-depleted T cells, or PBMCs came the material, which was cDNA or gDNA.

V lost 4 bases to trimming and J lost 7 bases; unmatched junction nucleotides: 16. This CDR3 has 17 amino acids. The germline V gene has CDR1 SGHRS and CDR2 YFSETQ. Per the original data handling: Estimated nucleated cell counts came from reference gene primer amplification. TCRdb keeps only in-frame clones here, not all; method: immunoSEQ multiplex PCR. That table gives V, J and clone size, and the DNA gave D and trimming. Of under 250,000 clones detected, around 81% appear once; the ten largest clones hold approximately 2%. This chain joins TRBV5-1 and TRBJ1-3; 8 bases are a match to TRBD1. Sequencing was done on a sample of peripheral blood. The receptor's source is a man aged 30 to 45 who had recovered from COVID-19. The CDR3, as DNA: TGCGCCAGCAGCCCATCAACCGGGACAGGCTTAAGGAACACCATATATTTT. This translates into CASSPSTGTGLRNTIYF. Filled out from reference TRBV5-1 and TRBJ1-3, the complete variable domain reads KAGVTQTPRYLIKTRGQQVTLSCSPISGHRSVSWYQQTPGQGLQFLFEYFSETQRNKGNFPGRFSGRQFSNSRSEMNVSTLELGDSALYLCASSPSTGTGLRNTIYFGEGSWLTVV.